This TCR beta chain appears in the sequencing data of a study of T cell responses to AZD1222 COVID-19 vaccine. Background on the study: Doses given second, at about 4 or about 12 weeks, were pooled.

V lost 4 bases and J lost 3, with 14 bases in between. The CDR3 consists of 15 residues. Per germline, CDR1 SGHDT and CDR2 YYEEEE. This table comes from immunoSEQ multiplex PCR, and its TCRdb copy is limited to in-frame clones, with some not included. The sample lists about 110,000 clones; roughly four fifths were seen once. The material was peripheral blood, obtained on day 0 of AZD1222 vaccination. The receptor's source is an adult in good health. The chain is built from TRBV5-6 and TRBJ1-5, with a weak D call TRBD1 (5 bases). CDR3 amino acids: CASSRRDGDNQPQHF. The CDR3 bases are TGTGCCAGCAGCCGTAGGGACGGAGACAATCAGCCCCAGCATTTT.